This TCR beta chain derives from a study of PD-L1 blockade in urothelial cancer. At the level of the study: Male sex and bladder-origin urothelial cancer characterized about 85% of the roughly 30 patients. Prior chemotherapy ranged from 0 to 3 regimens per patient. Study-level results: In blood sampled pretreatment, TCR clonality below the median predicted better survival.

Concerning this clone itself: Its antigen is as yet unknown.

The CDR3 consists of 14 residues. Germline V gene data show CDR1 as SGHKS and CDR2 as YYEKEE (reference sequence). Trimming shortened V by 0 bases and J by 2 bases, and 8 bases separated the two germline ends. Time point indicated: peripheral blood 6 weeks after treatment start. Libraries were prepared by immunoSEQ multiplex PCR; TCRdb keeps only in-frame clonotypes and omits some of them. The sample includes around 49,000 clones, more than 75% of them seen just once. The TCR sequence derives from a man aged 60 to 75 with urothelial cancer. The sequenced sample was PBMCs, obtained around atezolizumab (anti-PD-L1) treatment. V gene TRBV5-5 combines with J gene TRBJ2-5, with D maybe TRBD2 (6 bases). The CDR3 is CASSLEGRQETQYF. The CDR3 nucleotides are TGTGCCAGCAGCTTGGAAGGGAGGCAAGAGACCCAGTACTTC.